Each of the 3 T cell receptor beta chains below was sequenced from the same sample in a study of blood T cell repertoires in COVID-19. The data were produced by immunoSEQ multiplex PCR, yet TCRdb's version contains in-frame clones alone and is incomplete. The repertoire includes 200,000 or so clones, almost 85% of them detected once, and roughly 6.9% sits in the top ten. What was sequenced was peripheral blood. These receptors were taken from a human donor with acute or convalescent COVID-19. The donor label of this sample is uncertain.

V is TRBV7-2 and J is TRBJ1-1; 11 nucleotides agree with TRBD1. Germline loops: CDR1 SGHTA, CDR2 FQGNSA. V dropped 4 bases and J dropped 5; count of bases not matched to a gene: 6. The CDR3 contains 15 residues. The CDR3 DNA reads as TGTGCCAGCAGCTCCTTCGGACAGGGGGCGACTGAAGCTTTCTTT. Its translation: CASSSFGQGATEAFF.

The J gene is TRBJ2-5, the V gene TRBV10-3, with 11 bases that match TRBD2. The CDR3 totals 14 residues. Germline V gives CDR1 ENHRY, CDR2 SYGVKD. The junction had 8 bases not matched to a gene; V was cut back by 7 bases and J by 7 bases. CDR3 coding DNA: TGTGCCATCACGGAGCTAGCGGGAGGAGGGACCCAGTACTTC. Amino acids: CAITELAGGGTQYF.

The CDR3 spells CASSLKASTGELFF. The CDR3 region has the DNA TGCGCCAGCAGCTTGAAAGCGAGTACCGGGGAGCTGTTTTTT. The V gene is TRBV5-1, the J gene TRBJ2-2; D unclear. Per germline, CDR1 SGHRS and CDR2 YFSETQ. V was shortened by 1 base and J by 5 bases, with 9 bases between the two germline ends. The CDR3 loop spans 14 amino acids.